One and the same sample provided the 9 T cell receptor beta chains below, sequenced in a study of blood T cell repertoires in COVID-19. The assay was immunoSEQ multiplex PCR, and TCRdb's table has in-frame clones only and misses some. This table holds 180,000 or so clones, 70% to 90% found once. The source material was peripheral blood. Receptors originate from a man in his fifties or sixties with acute or convalescent COVID-19.

This sequence joins TRBV2 and TRBJ2-1, with 12 bases lining up with TRBD2. V was pared by 4 bases and J by 5 bases, with 6 bases of the junction left unmatched. CDR3 size: 16 residues. Germline loops: CDR1 SNHLY, CDR2 FYNNEI. The CDR3 DNA reads TGTGCCAGCAGTGCCGAGGGACTAGCGGGCAACAATGAGCAGTTCTTC. Protein: CASSAEGLAGNNEQFF.

The chain uses TRBV28 and TRBJ1-1, with D maybe TRBD1 (5 bases). The germline V gene encodes CDR1 MDHEN and CDR2 SYDVKM. Trimming left V 10 bases short and J 7 bases short, with 19 bases between. The CDR3 extends over 13 amino acids. Here the CDR3 DNA reads TGTGCCATCACAAAAATGGGAAGGGGTGAAGCTTTCTTT. Protein product: CAITKMGRGEAFF.

Here the CDR3 DNA reads TGCGCCAGCAGCCAAGTCAAGGGGGTAAGCTCCTACAATGAGCAGTTCTTC. Encoded protein: CASSQVKGVSSYNEQFF. This sequence joins TRBV4-3 and TRBJ2-1, with D possibly being TRBD1 (6 bases). V was cut by 1 base and J by 0 bases, with 13 bases left in between. Germline V CDR1 and CDR2: LGHNA, YSLEER. This CDR3 spans 17 amino acids.

The chain employs TRBV6-2 or TRBV6-3 and TRBJ1-5; possibly TRBD1 for D (5 bases). The CDR3 is 15 amino acids. CDR1 and CDR2 (germline): MNHEY, SVGEGT. The V and J ends lost 2 bases and 1 base respectively, with 9 bases between them. The chain's CDR3 is CASSYGGGSNQPQHF. The CDR3 DNA is TGTGCCAGCAGTTACGGGGGGGGGAGCAATCAGCCCCAGCATTTT.

This sequence joins TRBV7-9 and TRBJ2-2; D remains unclear. There are 13 residues in the CDR3. The germline V gene has CDR1 SEHNR and CDR2 FQNEAQ (reference sequence). V was trimmed by 3 bases and J by 3 bases, leaving 5 bases between them. The CDR3 reads CASSFTDTGELFF. The CDR3 DNA follows: TGTGCCAGCAGCTTCACGGACACCGGGGAGCTGTTTTTT.

This clone has a handful of counts. The chain couples TRBV7-8 to TRBJ2-2, with D tentatively TRBD2 (6 bases). CDR3 length: 15 amino acids. The V end lost 1 base, the J end lost 6 bases, and 12 bases lay between the germline ends. In germline, CDR1 is SGHVS, CDR2 FQNEAQ. This CDR3 reads CASSLVTSPAGELFF. CDR3 coding DNA: TGTGCCAGCAGCTTAGTGACTAGTCCCGCCGGGGAGCTGTTTTTT.

The V call is TRBV10-3, the J call TRBJ2-2, with 9 bases identical to TRBD1. CDR1 is ENHRY, CDR2 SYGVKD, per germline. With 2 bases clipped from V and 1 base from J, the junction kept 2 bases outside the gene matches. This CDR3 is built from 16 residues. CDR3 in amino acids: CAISEQGQGNTGELFF. CDR3 sequence (DNA): TGTGCCATCAGTGAGCAGGGACAGGGGAACACCGGGGAGCTGTTTTTT.

The chain recombines TRBV6-5 with TRBJ2-1; 12 positions match TRBD2. Germline V gives CDR1 MNHEY, CDR2 SVGAGI. The V gene end was trimmed by 6 bases and the J gene end by 6 bases; junction bases not matched to a gene: 6. The CDR3 runs 15 residues. The CDR3 is CASRPGTSGRNEQFF. CDR3 DNA sequence: TGTGCCAGCAGGCCCGGGACTAGCGGGCGCAATGAGCAGTTCTTC.

The chain joins TRBV27 to TRBJ1-6; TRBD1 aligns across 7 bases. Germline lookup yields CDR1 MNHEY and CDR2 SMNVEV (reference sequence). The CDR3 consists of 17 residues. The V gene end was trimmed by 3 bases and the J gene end by 0 bases; junction bases not matched to a gene: 5. CDR3 nucleotides: TGTGCCAGCAGTTTGACAGGGAGGAGCTCCTATAATTCACCCCTCCACTTT. Translating it yields CASSLTGRSSYNSPLHF.